This note documents a single TCR beta chain sequence. Its antigen remains unidentified. These data come from a study of a mutant IDH1 vaccine in newly diagnosed glioma. Study-level information: Earlier care involved radiotherapy, temozolomide, or both, and the majority received both.

Generated by immunoSEQ multiplex PCR, the TCRdb table keeps only in-frame clones and is missing some. The table records 60,000 or so clones, about 81% of them present only once. V was cut by 4 bases and J by 3 bases, with 9 bases left in between. This CDR3 comprises 13 residues. Germline CDR1 is SGHDT and CDR2 is YYEEEE. Sample time point: week 23, last vaccination. Each vaccine dose was 300 ug of mutant IDH1 20-mer peptide, with topical imiquimod. This specimen was PBMCs, taken from a glioma patient whose treatment included an IDH1 peptide vaccine. V is TRBV5-6 and J is TRBJ2-3; D gene ambiguous. This receptor was obtained from a woman aged 35 to 49 with glioma. Some clones in this sample may be carry-over from other donors' samples. For the CDR3, the DNA is TGTGCCAGCAGCCCTACAGTGACAGATACGCAGTATTTT. Amino acid sequence: CASSPTVTDTQYF.